A single count supports the clone carrying this T cell receptor (beta chain). The entry originates in a study of blood T cell repertoires in COVID-19. On the study more broadly: T cells, B-cell-depleted T cells, or PBMCs provided the cDNA or gDNA that served as material.

Per the authors' pipeline: From reference gene primer amplification, estimates of nucleated cell counts were derived. The protocol was immunoSEQ multiplex PCR, while the TCRdb copy is restricted to in-frame clones and leaves out a portion. V, J and clone size reflect that table, while D and trimming were determined from the DNA. The sample yields about 200,000 clones, more than 70% seen once. CDR3 length equals 15 residues. V was cut by 6 bases and J by 11 bases, with 25 bases left in between. What was sequenced was peripheral blood. The sequence derives from a man aged 18 to 29 with active or convalescent COVID-19. The J gene is TRBJ1-1, the V gene TRBV23-1; the D gene is possibly TRBD1 (6 bases). TRBV23-1 is an ORF; its function is uncertain. The CDR3 sequence: CASSQGGALSACAFF. In DNA form, the CDR3 reads TGCGCCAGCAGCCAAGGGGGGGCCCTAAGTGCGTGTGCTTTCTTT.